The following is a TCR beta chain sequence with its context. The antigen remains undetermined. These data belong to a study of cytomegalovirus exposure and HLA in healthy donors. General observations from the study: Later, TCR association rates were found to vary by HLA locus, highest for DRB1 and lowest for HLA-C.

CDR1 and CDR2 (germline): ENHRY, SYGVKD. V was trimmed by 2 bases and J by 0 bases, leaving 6 bases between them. The CDR3 sequence is 14 residues long. The PCR made use of 60 Vbeta and 13 Jbeta primers. This table comes from immunoSEQ multiplex PCR, and its TCRdb copy is limited to in-frame clones, with some not included. The profile shows some 200,000 clones, around 70% of them singletons. This clonotype was obtained from a man in his forties in good health and CMV-seropositive. Sequenced material: PBMCs. This chain links TRBV10-3 with TRBJ2-3; D unclear. The CDR3 bases are TGTGCCATCAGTGAGACTTCTAGCACAGATACGCAGTATTTT. Amino acids: CAISETSSTDTQYF.